This entry features one TCR beta chain sequence. The antigen remains undetermined. The time point: late sampling 161 to 241 days after vaccination in three convalescent patients. Regarding treatment: approximately 9-day PBMC culture with coronavirus spike peptide pools or control peptides (ViraFEST assay). At days 3 and 7, half the medium was exchanged for fresh IL-2 medium. The Oncomine TCR Beta short-read assay generated sequence data from the DNA of cultured CD4+ T cells. Scientists extracted genomic DNA from CD4+ T cells grown in culture. TCRdb reanalysed the PCR reads using MiXCR and keeps one entry per CDR3 protein. The repertoire consists of roughly 20,000 distinct CDR3 sequences, with around 37% occurring once and the leading ten covering less than 3%. The sample originates from a study of vaccination and CD4 T cells after COVID-19. Study overall: The authors used overlapping spike peptides from SARS-CoV-2, HCoV-NL63, HCoV-OC43 and HCoV-229E to stimulate cells. Study conclusions and caveats: Going from roughly 21 to 40, median SARS-CoV-2-reactive clonotypes did not rise significantly.

Germline loops: CDR1 MNHNS, CDR2 SASEGT. V shed 7 bases and J shed 2 bases, with 15 bases lying between them. The CDR3 extends over 14 amino acids. The receptor was isolated from a human donor who had recovered from COVID-19. Here the sequenced sample was CD4+ T cells from blood, cultured in vitro, taken about 7 months after SARS-CoV-2 vaccination. The chain joins TRBV6-1 to TRBJ2-7; no clear D. DNA of the CDR3: TGTGCCAGCAACCACGACACTTCGACCTACGAGCAGTACTTC. Encoded protein: CASNHDTSTYEQYF.